This T cell receptor (beta chain) appears in the sequencing data of a study of control samples from healthy donors and cancer patients (dated by TCRdb to 2020 to 2021). Reading the germline V gene (reference sequence) gives CDR1 WNHNN and CDR2 SYGVQD. The V end gives up 7 bases and the J end 5 bases, leaving 15 bases in the junction not matched to a gene. The CDR3, from cysteine to phenylalanine, totals 17 residues. The read is trimmed to its CDR3 DNA, 51 bases read in frame from base 1. Library preparation employed the immunoSEQ multiplex PCR assay. TCRdb took over this immuneACCESS table, retaining in-frame rearrangements with V and J assigned. Such tables are incomplete; in checked studies, under half of the missing clones stem from an unresolved V gene, and the remainder is unexplained. The sample table shows 150,000 or so clones, and nearly 95% are seen once. The ten largest clones add up to approximately 2.5% of the sample.

With respect to this clone: Its target antigen remains unknown. The record has no base qualities; no much larger clone is one base away.

This chain joins TRBV10-1 to TRBJ1-5, with 9 bases matching TRBD1. The sample taken for sequencing was blood. The sequence derives from a man aged 50 to 59 in good health. The CDR3 has the sequence CASIARDRVIWDQPQHF. The DNA reads TGCGCCAGCATTGCCCGGGACAGGGTCATTTGGGATCAGCCCCAGCATTTT.